This T cell receptor beta chain derives from a study of lymphopenia after photon versus proton radiotherapy. Study-wide results and limits: Post-nadir diversity loss with photons came from oligoclonal expansion, particularly CD8+ Temra cells. Better survival with proton therapy was suggested as possible, not demonstrated.

The protocol was immunoSEQ multiplex PCR, while the TCRdb copy is restricted to in-frame clones and leaves out a portion. The repertoire holds around 160,000 clones, with more than 85% as singletons. About this clone itself: The antigen is undetermined.

With V trimmed by 9 bases and J by 4 bases, 8 bases remained unmatched. The CDR3 is made up of 13 amino acids. Germline CDR1 is SEHNR and CDR2 is FQNEAQ (reference sequence). The specimen was peripheral blood, collected from a patient treated with photon-based radiotherapy. The sequence was obtained from a man aged 45-65 years with gastric cancer. This chain connects TRBV7-9 to TRBJ1-1; 7 nucleotides match TRBD1. In nucleotides, the CDR3 is TGTGCCAGTGTTGGGCAGGGGGGCACTGAAGCTTTCTTT. This codes for CASVGQGGTEAFF.